These T cell receptor beta chains were read from a single sample in a study of T cell responses to AZD1222 COVID-19 vaccine. Here immunoSEQ multiplex PCR was the method, and the copy in TCRdb shows in-frame clones only, minus some. Here the sample spans roughly 140,000 clones, 75% to 90% being singletons. Sequenced material: peripheral blood, taken on day 0 of AZD1222 vaccination. The receptors come from an adult in good health. Both conserved end residues are part of each CDR3. The D gene is left open where the match is weak. For some rows the clone size is stated as once, few or many, or as a class when expanded; others skip it.

>.|TRBV6-5|once|TRBJ1-2
TGTGCCAGCAGTTACTCGGGCCCGCCGGCCATCTATGGCTACACCTTC
CASSYSGPPAIYGYTF
>.|TRBV18|.|TRBJ1-1
TGTGCCAGCTCCCTCGACACTGAAGCTTTCTTT
CASSLDTEAFF
>.|TRBV5-1|.|TRBJ2-3
TGCGCCAGCAGCCTCTTCCCCCCAGATACGCAGTATTTT
CASSLFPPDTQYF
>.|TRBV19|.|TRBJ1-1
TGTGCCAGTAGTTCGAGGGAACGAGCTTTCTTT
CASSSRERAFF
>.|TRBV19|.|TRBJ1-3
TGTGCCAGTAGTTCCCAGGGGTCTGGAAACACCATATATTTT
CASSSQGSGNTIYF
>TRBD1|TRBV28|.|TRBJ1-5
TGTGCCAGCAGTCTCCGGGGCGCAGGGGGCTTTAATCAGCCCCAGCATTTT
CASSLRGAGGFNQPQHF
>.|TRBV30|.|TRBJ2-1
TGTGCCTGGAGTTACGGGCGCTCCTACAATGAGCAGTTCTTC
CAWSYGRSYNEQFF
>TRBD1|TRBV14|few|TRBJ1-5
TGTGCCAGCAGCCACTCCCGGGACAGGGGGCGATTAAGGAGCAATCAGCCCCAGCATTTT
CASSHSRDRGRLRSNQPQHF
>.|TRBV19|.|TRBJ2-3
TGTGCCAGTAGCGGCAAACGCACAGATACGCAGTATTTT
CASSGKRTDTQYF
>.|TRBV5-8|once|TRBJ1-1
TGTGCCAGCAGCTTTAGGGGGACTGAAGCTTTCTTT
CASSFRGTEAFF
>.|TRBV6-5|.|TRBJ1-1
TGTGCCAGCAGGGTGGGGTTGCTAGGGGTACCTGAAGCTTTCTTT
CASRVGLLGVPEAFF
>TRBD1|TRBV27|.|TRBJ1-1
TGTGCCAGCCCCCCCCGAGACAGGGTGAGAGAGAACACTGAAGCTTTCTTT
CASPPRDRVRENTEAFF
>TRBD1|TRBV29-1|.|TRBJ2-1
TGCAGCGTTGTGGGGACAGGGTTCGCTCCCGGCTACAATGAGCAGTTCTTC
CSVVGTGFAPGYNEQFF
>.|TRBV3-1/TRBV3-2|.|TRBJ1-5
TGTGCCAGCAGCCAAGGGGACGCCCAGCATTTT
CASSQGDAQHF
>.|TRBV5-1|.|TRBJ1-3
TGCGCCAGCAGCTTGGCAGCTGATTGGGGAAACACCATATATTTT
CASSLAADWGNTIYF
>TRBD2|TRBV27|.|TRBJ2-7
TGTGCCAGCAGTTTAGGTCTAGCGGCAAGCTCCTACGAGCAGTACTTC
CASSLGLAASSYEQYF
>.|TRBV30|.|TRBJ2-7
TGTGCCTGGAGTGTCTCAGGGTACGAGCAGTACTTC
CAWSVSGYEQYF
>TRBD1|TRBV6-2/TRBV6-3|.|TRBJ1-5
TGTGCCAGCAGCCCGGGACAGGGGCCACGCAGCAATCAGCCCCAGCATTTT
CASSPGQGPRSNQPQHF
>.|TRBV5-4|.|TRBJ1-4
TGTGCCAGCAGCTTGTATCAGGCCGGAAAACTGTTTTTT
CASSLYQAGKLFF
>TRBD1|TRBV20-1|.|TRBJ1-2
TGCAGTGCTAGTGTTAGCGGGACAGGGTACTATGGCTACACCTTC
CSASVSGTGYYGYTF
>TRBD2|TRBV7-2|once|TRBJ2-3
TGTGCCAGCAGCTTATCCCCCCTGCGAATAGCGGGGGGCGGTGATACGCAGTATTTT
CASSLSPLRIAGGGDTQYF
>.|TRBV7-9|.|TRBJ2-7
TGTGCCAGCAGCTTAGTATCCACACCTCACCTCTACGAGCAGTACTTC
CASSLVSTPHLYEQYF
>.|TRBV28|.|TRBJ1-1
TGTGCCAGCAGTTTGAATTTGGGGGGAGCTTTCTTT
CASSLNLGGAFF
>.|TRBV7-3|.|TRBJ2-7
TGTGCCAGCAGCCCCCAACCTCGGGGCGGTTTAATGAACGAGCAGTACTTC
CASSPQPRGGLMNEQYF
>TRBD2|TRBV5-5|.|TRBJ2-3
TGTGCCAGCAGCCAATACGGGGGGGCCCTTTCAGATACGCAGTATTTT
CASSQYGGALSDTQYF
>.|TRBV6-5|.|TRBJ2-1
TGTGCCAGCAGTTACTCTAGGAGCGGATACTACAATGAGCAGTTCTTC
CASSYSRSGYYNEQFF
>TRBD1|TRBV19|.|TRBJ2-6
TGTGCCAGTAGTCAGGGGGTGAGCTCTGGGGCCAACGTCCTGACTTTC
CASSQGVSSGANVLTF
>TRBD1|TRBV5-1|.|TRBJ1-2
TGCGCCAGCAGCCTGGACAGGGGGCATAACTATGGCTACACCTTC
CASSLDRGHNYGYTF
>.|TRBV4-2|.|TRBJ2-1
TGTGCCAGCAGCCTTATGTGGGGACCCTACAATGAGCAGTTCTTC
CASSLMWGPYNEQFF
>.|TRBV5-1|.|TRBJ1-6
TGCGCCAGCAGCCTCGGCAATGAGAATTCACCCCTCCACTTT
CASSLGNENSPLHF
>.|TRBV5-6|.|TRBJ2-1
TGTGCCAGCAGCTTCTGGCCGCGCTCCTACAATGAGCAGTTCTTC
CASSFWPRSYNEQFF
>TRBD1|TRBV6-5|.|TRBJ1-1
TGTGCCAGCCGGACAGGGACCTCGGAGGGGGCTTTCTTT
CASRTGTSEGAFF
>.|TRBV2|.|TRBJ1-2
TGTGCCAGCAGGGGCTATAGGGTTTATGGCTACACCTTC
CASRGYRVYGYTF
>TRBD2|TRBV5-4|.|TRBJ2-2
TGTGCCAGCACCTCCCCGCCCAGCGGGGGGCTGAACACCGGGGAGCTGTTTTTT
CASTSPPSGGLNTGELFF
>TRBD2|TRBV9|.|TRBJ2-3
TGTGCCAGCAGCATAGCGGGACCGAGCACAGATACGCAGTATTTT
CASSIAGPSTDTQYF
>.|TRBV7-6|.|TRBJ2-1
TGTGCCAGCAGCCATCAGTGGGATGAGCAGTTCTTC
CASSHQWDEQFF
>.|TRBV20-1|.|TRBJ2-1
TGCAGTGCCAGTATTAGTGGTCACAATGAGCAGTTCTTC
CSASISGHNEQFF
>.|TRBV3-1/TRBV3-2|.|TRBJ2-5
TGTGCCAGCAGCCAAGAATACGGGGCTAACCAAGAGACCCAGTACTTC
CASSQEYGANQETQYF
>.|TRBV28|.|TRBJ1-1
TGTGCCAGCAGTTTATCGGACGGCACTGAAGCTTTCTTT
CASSLSDGTEAFF
>.|TRBV7-9|.|TRBJ2-7
TGTGCCAGCCCTCCAGGGGATTCCTCCTACGAGCAGTACTTC
CASPPGDSSYEQYF
>TRBD1|TRBV11-2|.|TRBJ1-3
TGTGCCAGCAGCTTATCGACAGGGGGAAACACCATATATTTT
CASSLSTGGNTIYF
>.|TRBV10-1|once|TRBJ1-4
TGCGCCAGCAGGGCAGACAGTGCCCCTCTGCGAGGACTGTTTTTT
CASRADSAPLRGLFF
>.|TRBV30|.|TRBJ1-1
TGTGCCTGGAGCCGGGGGGGAGAGACTGAAGCTTTCTTT
CAWSRGGETEAFF
>.|TRBV19|.|TRBJ1-4
TGTGCCAGTAGTATTCGAGTAGCAACTAATGAAAAACTGTTTTTT
CASSIRVATNEKLFF
>.|TRBV12-3/TRBV12-4|.|TRBJ1-2
TGTGCCAGCAACCCGGACAGTGGGTATGGCTACACCTTC
CASNPDSGYGYTF
>TRBD1|TRBV5-1|.|TRBJ1-4
TGCGCCAGCAGGGAGGGACAGAATGAAAAACTGTTTTTT
CASREGQNEKLFF
>.|TRBV24-1|.|TRBJ2-1
TGTGCCACCAGTTCCCCTCGCGGGGACTACAATGAGCAGTTCTTC
CATSSPRGDYNEQFF
>.|TRBV7-2|few|TRBJ2-7
TGTGCCAGCAGCTTATCTGTGGGTTCGAGCTCCTACGAGCAGTACTTC
CASSLSVGSSSYEQYF
>.|TRBV10-1|.|TRBJ1-1
TGCGCCAGCAGTGAGTCGGGGGGCGCGGAAGCTTTCTTT
CASSESGGAEAFF
>.|TRBV20-1|.|TRBJ1-2
TGCAGTGCTAGGGCCTATCAGGGCTACACCTTC
CSARAYQGYTF